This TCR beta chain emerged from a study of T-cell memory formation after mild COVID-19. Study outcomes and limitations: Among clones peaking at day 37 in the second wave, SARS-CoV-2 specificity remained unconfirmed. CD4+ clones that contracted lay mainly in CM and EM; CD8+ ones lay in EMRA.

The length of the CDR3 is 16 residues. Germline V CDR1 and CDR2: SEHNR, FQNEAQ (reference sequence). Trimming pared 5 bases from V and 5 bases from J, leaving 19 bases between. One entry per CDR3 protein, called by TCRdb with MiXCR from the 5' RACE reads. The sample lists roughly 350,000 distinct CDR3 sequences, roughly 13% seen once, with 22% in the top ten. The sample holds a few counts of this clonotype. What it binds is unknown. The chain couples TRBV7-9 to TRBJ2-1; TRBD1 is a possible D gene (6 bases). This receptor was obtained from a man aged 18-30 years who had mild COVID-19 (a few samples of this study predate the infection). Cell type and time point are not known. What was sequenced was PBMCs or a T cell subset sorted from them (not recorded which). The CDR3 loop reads CASSQRRRGPDNEQFF. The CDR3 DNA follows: TGTGCCAGCAGCCAGCGTCGCAGGGGCCCTGACAATGAGCAGTTCTTC.